This T cell receptor beta chain was obtained from a study of blood T cells in healthy people across ages (dated by TCRdb to about 2015). Background for the entire study: Template switching captured roughly one uniquely barcoded TCR beta cDNA molecule per two T cells in model experiments. The study measured age-related changes in TCR beta repertoire diversity using deep sequencing normalized with unique cDNA molecular identifiers. Two additional independent replicas of 1 million unique cDNA reads from the same blood draw were analyzed for two donors (one aged 18 to 30 and one aged 80 or older). Donors of different ages were randomly distributed across sequencing lanes to avoid experimental bias. Donors were grouped into four age groups: young (average 16 years), middle-aged (about 38), aged (around 56) and long-lived (approximately 78). General findings and caveats noted by the study authors: Observed TCR beta diversity per million T cells fell roughly linearly with age, and a significant reduction was already apparent by age about 38. Compared with the aged group, the long-lived group had more naive CD4+ T cells, fewer expanded clones and increased TCR diversity, suggesting age selection. There was a strong correlation between observed TCR beta diversity and the percentage of naive T cells measured by flow cytometry. Because donor CMV infection status was unknown, age-related changes in expanded clonotypes were potentially confounded. Since profiling was done on bulk unsorted PBMCs, naive and antigen-experienced compartments could not be conclusively compared. Estimates of total diversity from one million sequenced T cells were regarded as lower bounds and underestimates.

A few counts support this clonotype. Its antigen is unknown. Base qualities are not recorded, but no much larger clone differs from it by a single base. The CDR3, from cysteine to phenylalanine, totals 15 residues. The CDR3 DNA has 45 bases and is translated from base 1. CDR1 and CDR2, looked up from the germline V gene (reference sequence), are DFQATT and SNEGSKA. The germline V end is reduced by 5 bases and the J end by 2 bases; junction bases left unmatched: 10. Libraries came from 5' RACE. Instrument on record: Illumina HiSeq 2500. A second roughly 7 to 12 cycle PCR used a sample-barcoded 5' primer and a J-beta primer mix. Each TCR beta cDNA molecule received a unique molecular identifier from a template-switch 5' adaptor carrying 12 random nucleotides. Each sample yielded at least 2.5 million CDR3-containing paired-end reads. First-strand cDNA synthesis was performed from all RNA using the Mint cDNA synthesis kit, with priming by a TRBC-specific oligonucleotide. After uracil-DNA glycosylase treatment, a first 18-cycle PCR used universal primers M1SS and BC2_uni_R on all cDNA. Regarding the original processing steps: For normalization, 1 million high-quality reads were randomly selected from each sample, with every read carrying a distinct molecular identifier. Reads sharing molecular identifiers were discarded rather than binned into consensus sequences. CDR3 identification, clonotype clustering and error correction used MiTCR with a Q25 quality threshold and the strictest error-elimination algorithm. Lower-bound total TCR beta diversity was estimated with a nonparametric unseen species model using Euler transformation. TCRdb itself trimmed the public reads at Q25 with fastp, ran MiXCR and retained productive beta chains. When rows share a CDR3 protein, they turn into one entry using the most common DNA and genes. None of the V and J calls come from the authors' own analysis; TCRdb made them. The sample has 1.5 million to 2 million distinct CDR3 sequences on record, around half of them singletons. Around 2.1% of the sample is held by the ten biggest clonotypes.

The donors were roughly 40 Caucasian individuals from Russia, aged roughly 6 to 90 years, who were systemically healthy. About 10 milliliters of peripheral blood were drawn from each donor into EDTA-treated Vacutainer tubes. Ficoll-Paque density-gradient centrifugation was used to isolate PBMCs, with at least 6.5 million per sample. Total RNA was extracted from PBMCs with Trizol reagent, with at least 5 micrograms obtained per sample. The percentages of naive CD45RAhigh/CD27high T cells were determined by flow cytometry on a PBMC aliquot from every donor. Material for sequencing was blood. The chain employs TRBV20-1 and TRBJ2-7, with 9 junctional bases fitting TRBD1. This receptor was identified in a woman between 40 and 50 years old in good health. The DNA is TGCAGTGCTCGTCGCCCTCGACAGGGGGCCTACGAGCAGTACTTC. Its protein is CSARRPRQGAYEQYF.